This T cell receptor (beta chain) was sequenced in a study of OX40 agonist ivuxolimab in advanced cancers. About the research overall: The patients received ivuxolimab by intravenous route every 2 weeks at 0.01 to 10 mg/kg. 30% to 40% of patients had received prior checkpoint inhibitor therapy.

V lost 5 bases to trimming and J lost 0 bases; unmatched junction nucleotides: 8. The CDR3 is made up of 17 amino acids. Germline V gene lookup returns CDR1 MDHEN and CDR2 SYDVKM. Sequenced by immunoSEQ multiplex PCR; TCRdb stores in-frame clones only, minus some. Among about 60,000 clones listed, more than 85% were seen once. This material consisted of CD4+ or CD8+ T cells sorted from blood, taken in a trial of the OX40 agonist ivuxolimab. The receptor comes from an adult with an advanced solid tumor such as melanoma, head and neck, liver or kidney cancer. The gene calls are TRBV28 and TRBJ1-5, with TRBD1 identical over 9 bases. The CDR3 DNA reads TGTGCCAGCAGTCAAGGGACAGGGATCCTTAGCAATCAGCCCCAGCATTTT. It codes for CASSQGTGILSNQPQHF. Drawing the rest from reference TRBV28 and TRBJ1-5, the complete variable domain is DVKVTQSSRYLVKRTGEKVFLECVQDMDHENMFWYRQDPGLGLRLIYFSYDVKMKEKGDIPEGYSVSREKKERFSLILESASTNQTSMYLCASSQGTGILSNQPQHFGDGTRLSIL.